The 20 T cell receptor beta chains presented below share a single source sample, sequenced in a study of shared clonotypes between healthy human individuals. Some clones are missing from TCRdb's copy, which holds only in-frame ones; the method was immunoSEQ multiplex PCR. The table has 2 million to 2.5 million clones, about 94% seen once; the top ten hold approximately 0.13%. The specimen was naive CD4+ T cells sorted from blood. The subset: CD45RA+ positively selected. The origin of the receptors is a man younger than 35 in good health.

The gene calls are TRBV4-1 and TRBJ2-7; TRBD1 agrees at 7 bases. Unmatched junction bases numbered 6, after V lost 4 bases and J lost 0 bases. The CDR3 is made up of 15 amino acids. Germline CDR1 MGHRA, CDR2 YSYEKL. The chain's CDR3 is CASSRDSASSYEQYF. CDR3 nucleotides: TGCGCCAGCAGCCGGGACAGCGCGAGCTCCTACGAGCAGTACTTC.

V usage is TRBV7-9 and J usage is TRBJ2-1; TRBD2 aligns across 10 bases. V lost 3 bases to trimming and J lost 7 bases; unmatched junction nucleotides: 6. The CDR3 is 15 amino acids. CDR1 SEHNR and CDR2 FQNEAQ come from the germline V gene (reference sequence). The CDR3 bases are TGTGCCAGCAGCTTCAGCGGGGGGGCCCGAAATGAGCAGTTCTTC. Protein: CASSFSGGARNEQFF.

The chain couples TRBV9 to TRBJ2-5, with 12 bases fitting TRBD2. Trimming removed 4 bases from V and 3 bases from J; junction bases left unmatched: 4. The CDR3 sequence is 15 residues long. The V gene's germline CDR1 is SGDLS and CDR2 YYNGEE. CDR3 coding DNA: TGTGCCAGCAGCACCCGACTAGCGGGAGAAGAGACCCAGTACTTC. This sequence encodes CASSTRLAGEETQYF.

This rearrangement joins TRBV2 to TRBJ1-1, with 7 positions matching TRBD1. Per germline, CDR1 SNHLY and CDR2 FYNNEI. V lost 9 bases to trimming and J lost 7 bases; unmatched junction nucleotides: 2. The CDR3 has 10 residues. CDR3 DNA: TGTGCCAGGAGGGACAGTGAAGCTTTCTTT. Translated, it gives CARRDSEAFF. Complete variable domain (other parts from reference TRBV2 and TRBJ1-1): EPEVTQTPSHQVTQMGQEVILRCVPISNHLYFYWYRQILGQKVEFLVSFYNNEISEKSEIFDDQFSVERPDGSNFTLKIRSTKLEDSAMYFCARRDSEAFFGQGTRLTVV.

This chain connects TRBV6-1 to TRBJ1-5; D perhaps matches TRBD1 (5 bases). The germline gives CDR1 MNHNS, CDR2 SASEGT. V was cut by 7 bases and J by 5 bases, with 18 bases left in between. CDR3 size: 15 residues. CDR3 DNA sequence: TGTGCCAGCACCTCATCCCTGGGGGGTTATCAGCCCCAGCATTTT. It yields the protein CASTSSLGGYQPQHF.

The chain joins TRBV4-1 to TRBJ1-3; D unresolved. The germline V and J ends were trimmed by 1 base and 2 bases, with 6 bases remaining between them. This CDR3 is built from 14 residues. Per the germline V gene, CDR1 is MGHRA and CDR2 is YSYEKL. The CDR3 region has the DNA TGCGCCAGCAGCCAAGTCTCCCCTGGAAACACCATATATTTT. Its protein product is CASSQVSPGNTIYF.

Written as DNA, the CDR3 is TGCGCCAGCAGCCTCGAAGGGGGATTGGGATCCTATAATTCACCCCTCCACTTT. It translates to CASSLEGGLGSYNSPLHF. The chain links TRBV4-1 to TRBJ1-6; D perhaps matches TRBD1 (6 bases). In germline, CDR1 is MGHRA, CDR2 YSYEKL. Trimming took 4 bases from V and 1 from J, leaving 17 bases between them. This CDR3 has 18 residues.

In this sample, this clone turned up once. CDR3 sequence (DNA): TGTGCCAGCATCCGGGTTCTGGGACAGGCGCCTGAAAAACTGTTTTTT. This codes for CASIRVLGQAPEKLFF. The J gene is TRBJ1-4, the V gene TRBV2, with TRBD1 identical over 8 bases. CDR3 size: 16 residues. Unmatched junction bases numbered 14, after V lost 7 bases and J lost 7 bases. CDR1 and CDR2 from the germline V gene are SNHLY and FYNNEI.

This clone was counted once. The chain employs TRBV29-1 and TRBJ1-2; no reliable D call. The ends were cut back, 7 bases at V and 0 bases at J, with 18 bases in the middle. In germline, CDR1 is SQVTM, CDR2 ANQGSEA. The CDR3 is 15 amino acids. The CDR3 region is CSAGGSLDPNYGYTF. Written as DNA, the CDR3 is TGCAGCGCTGGCGGCAGTTTAGACCCTAACTATGGCTACACCTTC.

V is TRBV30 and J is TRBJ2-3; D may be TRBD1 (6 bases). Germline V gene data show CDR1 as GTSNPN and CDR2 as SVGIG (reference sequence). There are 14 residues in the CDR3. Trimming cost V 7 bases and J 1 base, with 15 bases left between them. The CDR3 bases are TGTGCCTCCTCCCGGGACATCCGCACAGATACGCAGTATTTT. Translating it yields CASSRDIRTDTQYF.

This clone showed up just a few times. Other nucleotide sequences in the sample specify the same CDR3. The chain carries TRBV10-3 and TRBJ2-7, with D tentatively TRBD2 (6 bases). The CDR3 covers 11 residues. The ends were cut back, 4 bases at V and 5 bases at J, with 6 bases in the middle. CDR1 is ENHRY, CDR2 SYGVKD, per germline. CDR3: CAISGGDEQYF. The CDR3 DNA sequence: TGTGCCATCAGTGGGGGGGACGAGCAGTACTTC.

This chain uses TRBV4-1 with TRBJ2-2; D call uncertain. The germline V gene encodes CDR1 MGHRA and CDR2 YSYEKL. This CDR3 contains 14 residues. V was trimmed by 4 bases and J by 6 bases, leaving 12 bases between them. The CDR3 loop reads CASSPFPSSGELFF. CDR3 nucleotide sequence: TGCGCCAGCAGCCCCTTTCCATCTTCCGGGGAGCTGTTTTTT.

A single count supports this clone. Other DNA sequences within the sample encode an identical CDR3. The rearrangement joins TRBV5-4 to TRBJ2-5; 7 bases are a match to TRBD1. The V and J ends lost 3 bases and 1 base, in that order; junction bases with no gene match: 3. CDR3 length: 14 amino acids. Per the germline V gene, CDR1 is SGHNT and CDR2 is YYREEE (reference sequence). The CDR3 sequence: CASSSTGIQETQYF. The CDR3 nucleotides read TGTGCCAGCAGCTCGACAGGGATCCAAGAGACCCAGTACTTC. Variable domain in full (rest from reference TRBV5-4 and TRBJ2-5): ETGVTQSPTHLIKTRGQQVTLRCSSQSGHNTVSWYQQALGQGPQFIFQYYREEENGRGNFPPRFSGLQFPNYSSELNVNALELDDSALYLCASSSTGIQETQYFGPGTRLLVL.

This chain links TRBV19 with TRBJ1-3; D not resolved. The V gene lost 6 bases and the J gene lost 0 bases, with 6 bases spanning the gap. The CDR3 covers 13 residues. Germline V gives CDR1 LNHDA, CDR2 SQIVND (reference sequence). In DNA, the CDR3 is TGTGCCAGTAGCCCGATCTCTGGAAACACCATATATTTT. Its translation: CASSPISGNTIYF.

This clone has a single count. CDR3 in amino acids: CASSPDGGTGNTIYF. The CDR3 DNA is TGCGCCAGCAGCCCCGACGGGGGGACTGGAAACACCATATATTTT. The rearrangement uses TRBV5-1 and TRBJ1-3, with D tentatively TRBD1 (5 bases). V shed 4 bases and J shed 2 bases, with 13 bases lying between them. The CDR3 consists of 15 residues. Germline V gene data show CDR1 as SGHRS and CDR2 as YFSETQ.

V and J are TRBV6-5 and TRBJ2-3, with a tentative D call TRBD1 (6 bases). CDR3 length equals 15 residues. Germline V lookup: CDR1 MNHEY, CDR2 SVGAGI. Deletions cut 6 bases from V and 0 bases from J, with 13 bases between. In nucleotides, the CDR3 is TGTGCCAGCAGGTTAGGGGGTTTTAGCACAGATACGCAGTATTTT. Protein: CASRLGGFSTDTQYF.

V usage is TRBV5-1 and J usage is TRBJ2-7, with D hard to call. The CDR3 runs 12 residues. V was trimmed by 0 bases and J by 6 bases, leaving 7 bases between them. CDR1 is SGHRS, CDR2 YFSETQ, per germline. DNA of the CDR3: TGCGCCAGCAGCTTGGGAGTGTCCGAGCAGTACTTC. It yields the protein CASSLGVSEQYF.

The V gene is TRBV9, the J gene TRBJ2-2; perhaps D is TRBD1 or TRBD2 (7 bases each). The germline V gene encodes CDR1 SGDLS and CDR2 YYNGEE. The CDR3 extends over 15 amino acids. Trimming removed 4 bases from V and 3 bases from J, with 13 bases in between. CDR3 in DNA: TGTGCCAGCAGCCCGCAGGGGGGGGACACCGGGGAGCTGTTTTTT. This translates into CASSPQGGDTGELFF.

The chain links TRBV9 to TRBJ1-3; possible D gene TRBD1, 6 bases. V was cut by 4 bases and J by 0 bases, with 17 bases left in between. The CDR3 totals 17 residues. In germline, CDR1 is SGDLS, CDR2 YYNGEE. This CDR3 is CASSRYRAYSSGNTIYF. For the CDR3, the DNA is TGTGCCAGCAGCAGATACAGGGCCTACAGCTCTGGAAACACCATATATTTT.

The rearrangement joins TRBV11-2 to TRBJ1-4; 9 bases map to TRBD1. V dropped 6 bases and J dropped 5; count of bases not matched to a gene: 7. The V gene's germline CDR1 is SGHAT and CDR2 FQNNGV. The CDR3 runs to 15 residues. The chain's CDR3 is CASSRPGTGNEKLFF. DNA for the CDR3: TGTGCCAGCAGTCGTCCCGGGACAGGGAATGAAAAACTGTTTTTT.